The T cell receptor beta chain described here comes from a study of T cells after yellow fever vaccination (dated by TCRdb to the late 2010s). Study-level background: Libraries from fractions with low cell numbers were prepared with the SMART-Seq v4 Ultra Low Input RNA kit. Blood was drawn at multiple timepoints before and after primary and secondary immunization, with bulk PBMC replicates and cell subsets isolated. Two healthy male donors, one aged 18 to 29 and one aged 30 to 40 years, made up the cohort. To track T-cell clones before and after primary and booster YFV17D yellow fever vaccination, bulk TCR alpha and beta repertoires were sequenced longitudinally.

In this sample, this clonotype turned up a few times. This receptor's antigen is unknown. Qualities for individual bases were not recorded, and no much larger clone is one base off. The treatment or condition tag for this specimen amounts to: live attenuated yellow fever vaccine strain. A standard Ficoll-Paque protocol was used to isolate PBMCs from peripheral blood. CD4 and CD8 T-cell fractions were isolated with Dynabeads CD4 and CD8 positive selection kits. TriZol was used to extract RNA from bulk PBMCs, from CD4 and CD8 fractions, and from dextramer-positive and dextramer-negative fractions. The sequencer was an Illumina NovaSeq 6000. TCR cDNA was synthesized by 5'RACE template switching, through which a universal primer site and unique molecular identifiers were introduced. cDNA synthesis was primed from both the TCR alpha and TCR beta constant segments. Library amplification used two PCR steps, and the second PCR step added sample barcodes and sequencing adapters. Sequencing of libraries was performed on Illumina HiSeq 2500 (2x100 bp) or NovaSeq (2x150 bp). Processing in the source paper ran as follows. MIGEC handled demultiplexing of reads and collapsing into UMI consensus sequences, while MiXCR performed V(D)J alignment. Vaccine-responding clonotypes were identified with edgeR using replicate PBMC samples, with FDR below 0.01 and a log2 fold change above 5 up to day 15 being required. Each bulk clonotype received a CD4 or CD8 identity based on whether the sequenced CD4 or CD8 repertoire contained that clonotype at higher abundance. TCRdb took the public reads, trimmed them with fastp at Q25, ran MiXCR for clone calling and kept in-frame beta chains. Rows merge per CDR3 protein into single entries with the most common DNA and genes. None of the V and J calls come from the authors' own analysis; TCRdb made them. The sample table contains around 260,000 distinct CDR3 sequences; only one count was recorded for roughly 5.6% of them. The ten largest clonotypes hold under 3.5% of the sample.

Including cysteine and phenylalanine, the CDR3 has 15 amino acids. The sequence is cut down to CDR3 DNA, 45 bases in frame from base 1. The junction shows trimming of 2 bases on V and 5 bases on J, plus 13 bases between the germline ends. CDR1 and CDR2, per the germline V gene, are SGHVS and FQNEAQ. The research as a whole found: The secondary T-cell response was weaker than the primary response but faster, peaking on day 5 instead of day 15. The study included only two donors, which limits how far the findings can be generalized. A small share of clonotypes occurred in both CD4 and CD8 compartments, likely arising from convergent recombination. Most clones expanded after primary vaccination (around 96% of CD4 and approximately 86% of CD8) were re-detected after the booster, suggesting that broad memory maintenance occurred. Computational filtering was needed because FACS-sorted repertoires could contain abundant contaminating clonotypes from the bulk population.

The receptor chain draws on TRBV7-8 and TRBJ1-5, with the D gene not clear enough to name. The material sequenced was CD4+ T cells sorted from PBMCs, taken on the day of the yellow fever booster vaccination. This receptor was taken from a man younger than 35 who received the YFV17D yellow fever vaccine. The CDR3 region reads CASSLFRQSYQPQHF. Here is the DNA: TGTGCCAGCAGCTTATTCAGGCAGTCGTATCAGCCCCAGCATTTT.